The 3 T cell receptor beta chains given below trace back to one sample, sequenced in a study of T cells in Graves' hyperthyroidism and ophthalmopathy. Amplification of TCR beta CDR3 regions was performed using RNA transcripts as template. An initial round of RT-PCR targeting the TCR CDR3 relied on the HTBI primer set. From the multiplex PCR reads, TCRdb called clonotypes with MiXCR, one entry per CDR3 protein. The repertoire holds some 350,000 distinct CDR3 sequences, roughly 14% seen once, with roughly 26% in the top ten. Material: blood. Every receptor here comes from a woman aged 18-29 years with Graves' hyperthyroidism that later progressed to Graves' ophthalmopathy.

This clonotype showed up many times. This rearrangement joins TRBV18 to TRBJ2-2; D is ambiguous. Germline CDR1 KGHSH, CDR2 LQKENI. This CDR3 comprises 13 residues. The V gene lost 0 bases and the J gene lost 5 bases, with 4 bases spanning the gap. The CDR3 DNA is TGTGCCAGCTCACCACCCAGAACCGGGGAGCTGTTTTTT. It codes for CASSPPRTGELFF.

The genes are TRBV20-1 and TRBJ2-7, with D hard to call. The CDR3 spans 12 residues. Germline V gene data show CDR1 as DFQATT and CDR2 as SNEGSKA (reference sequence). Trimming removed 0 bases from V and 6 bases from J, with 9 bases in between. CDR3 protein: CSARDSIGEQYF. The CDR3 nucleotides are TGCAGTGCTAGAGACAGTATCGGCGAGCAGTACTTC.

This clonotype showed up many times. CDR3 sequence reads: CASSLEGRAYNEQFF. The DNA of the CDR3 is TGTGCCAGCAGTTTGGAGGGTAGGGCCTACAATGAGCAGTTCTTC. The chain has TRBV12-3 or TRBV12-4 and TRBJ2-1, with a weak D call TRBD2 (6 bases). Deletions cut 3 bases from V and 2 bases from J, with 11 bases between. CDR3 length: 15 residues.